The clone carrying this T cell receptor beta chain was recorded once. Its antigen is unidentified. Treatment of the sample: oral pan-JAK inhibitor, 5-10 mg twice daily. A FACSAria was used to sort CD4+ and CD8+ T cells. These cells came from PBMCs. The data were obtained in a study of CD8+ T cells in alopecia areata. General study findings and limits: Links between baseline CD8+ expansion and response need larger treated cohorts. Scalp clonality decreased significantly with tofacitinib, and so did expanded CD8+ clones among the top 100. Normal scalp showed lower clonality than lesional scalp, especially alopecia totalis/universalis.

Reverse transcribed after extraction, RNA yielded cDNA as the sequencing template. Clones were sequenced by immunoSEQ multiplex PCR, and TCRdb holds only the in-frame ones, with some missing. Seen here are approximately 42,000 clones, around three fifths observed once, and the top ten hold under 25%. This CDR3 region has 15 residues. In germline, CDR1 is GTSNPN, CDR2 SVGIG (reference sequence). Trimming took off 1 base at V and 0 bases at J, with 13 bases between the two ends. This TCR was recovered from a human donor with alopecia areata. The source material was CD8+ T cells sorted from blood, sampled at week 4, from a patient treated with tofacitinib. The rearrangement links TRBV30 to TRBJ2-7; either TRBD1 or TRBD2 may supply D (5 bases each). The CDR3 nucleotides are TGTGCCTGGAGTGCCGGGACGGGACCCTCCTACGAGCAGTACTTC. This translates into CAWSAGTGPSYEQYF.